This T cell receptor beta chain originates from a study of T cell repertoires in cytomegalovirus infection. Study-level information: In the study, CMV epitopes included recently identified HLA-C-restricted and well-studied HLA-B-restricted ones. An indication of both CMV infection and matching HLA type came from public TCR beta signatures. Points from the study as a whole: The cumulative frequency of public TCR beta families identified carriers of CMV plus the relevant HLA. Clonotypes of TCR beta that were HLA-C-restricted and CMV-specific dominated the ex vivo response.

A single record per CDR3 protein comes from TCRdb applying MiXCR to the reads. The sample shows approximately 310,000 distinct CDR3 sequences, roughly 25% of them seen only once. Germline CDR1 and CDR2: SGHTA and FQGNSA. Trimming took 0 bases from V and 8 from J, leaving 10 bases between them. There are 13 residues in the CDR3. On this clonotype itself: Its antigen is not known.

The receptor's source is a human donor in good health (CMV status not recorded). Some clones in this sample may be carry-over from other donors' samples. The chain recombines TRBV7-2 with TRBJ1-1; D is unclear. The source was cultured PBMCs, collected from culture after CMV antigen stimulation. The CDR3: CASSLARSGEAFF. Here the CDR3 DNA reads TGTGCCAGCAGCTTAGCGCGGTCGGGAGAAGCTTTCTTT.